This T cell receptor (beta chain) originates from a study of blood T cells in healthy people across ages. General study findings and limits: Older age coincided with a roughly linear decline in TCR beta diversity per million T cells. Naive CD4+ cell counts and diversity both ran higher in long-lived than in aged donors.

Using a J-beta primer mix together with a sample-barcoded 5' primer, a second PCR was run for roughly 7 to 11 cycles. TCRdb re-derived calls from the 5' RACE reads in MiXCR, one entry per CDR3 protein. This repertoire shows approximately 940,000 distinct CDR3 sequences, around 48% found once; its top ten account for around 15%. This clonotype was detected a few times. What it binds is not known. This may arise from a read error, as a much more abundant clone is one base away. The source of this sequence is a man aged 30-40 years in good health. The material sequenced was blood.

CDR3 coding DNA: TGTGCCATCAGTGAGGTTCTAGCGGGGGTTAACAATGAGCAGTACTTC. Translating gives CAISEVLAGVNNEQYF. This chain links TRBV10-3 with TRBJ2-5; 10 bases are shared with TRBD2. The CDR3 extends over 16 amino acids. From germline, CDR1 is ENHRY and CDR2 SYGVKD. V lost 2 bases and J lost 11; bases outside the gene matches: 14.